A single sample is the source of the 20 T cell receptor beta chains below, sequenced in a study of T cell repertoires in ileal Crohn's disease. This sample's time point: neoterminal ileum biopsy at postoperative endoscopy, about 6 months after surgery. Measured with immunoSEQ multiplex PCR; TCRdb has only the in-frame clones, and not every one. The sample shows about 13,000 clones, about 70% of them seen only once. The source material was ileal tissue. Receptors were obtained from an adult with Crohn's disease.

V gene TRBV6-1 combines with J gene TRBJ2-5, with TRBD1 as a possible D gene (5 bases). The germline CDR1 and CDR2 sequences are MNHNS and SASEGT. The CDR3 has 15 amino acids. Trimming shortened V by 2 bases and J by 3 bases, and 13 bases separated the two germline ends. CDR3 bases: TGTGCCAGCAGTGAATGGGGCAGGGTGGAAGAGACCCAGTACTTC. It codes for CASSEWGRVEETQYF.

This chain connects TRBV25-1 to TRBJ1-1; D is ambiguous. This CDR3 spans 15 amino acids. Germline lookup yields CDR1 MGHDK and CDR2 SYGVNS. Trimming pared 2 bases from V and 5 bases from J, leaving 15 bases between. CDR3 sequence (DNA): TGTGCCAGCAGTGAAGGTGGGGAAGGAAGAACTGAAGCTTTCTTT. Protein product: CASSEGGEGRTEAFF.

This clone showed up just a few times. This chain connects TRBV30 to TRBJ2-2; perhaps TRBD2 as D (6 bases). Germline V gene data show CDR1 as GTSNPN and CDR2 as SVGIG (reference sequence). Trimming shortened V by 4 bases and J by 4 bases, and 10 bases separated the two germline ends. This CDR3 has 13 residues. CDR3 in amino acids: CAWTEGSTGELFF. The CDR3, as DNA: TGTGCCTGGACGGAGGGAAGCACCGGGGAGCTGTTTTTT.

J is TRBJ1-1 and V is TRBV2; 8 positions agree with TRBD1. The CDR3 is 15 residues long. The V segment lost 7 bases and the J segment 5 bases; nucleotides outside the gene matches: 12. CDR1 and CDR2 from the germline V gene are SNHLY and FYNNEI. CDR3 region: CASTRLDTGGTEAFF. The CDR3 DNA reads TGTGCCAGCACCCGACTCGACACAGGGGGTACTGAAGCTTTCTTT.

This clone was found a few times. The chain links TRBV29-1 to TRBJ2-1; D gene uncertain. The CDR3 length is 13 residues. From germline, CDR1 is SQVTM and CDR2 ANQGSEA. Trimming took 3 bases from V and 6 from J, leaving 12 bases between them. In nucleotides, the CDR3 is TGCAGCGTTGATGGGCAGTCGTTCAATGAGCAGTTCTTC. This sequence encodes CSVDGQSFNEQFF.

In this sample, this clone is medium-sized. The chain has TRBV29-1 and TRBJ2-5, with D perhaps TRBD1 (5 bases). Germline-derived CDR1 and CDR2 are SQVTM and ANQGSEA. V was pared by 2 bases and J by 1 base, with 8 bases between. There are 13 residues in the CDR3. The CDR3 is CSVETGPQETQYF. CDR3 nucleotides: TGCAGCGTTGAAACAGGCCCCCAAGAGACCCAGTACTTC.

This chain uses TRBV11-2 with TRBJ1-4; TRBD1 matches at 8 bases. This CDR3 has 14 amino acids. CDR1 and CDR2 (germline): SGHAT, FQNNGV. V was pared by 6 bases and J by 6 bases, with 6 bases of the junction left unmatched. For the CDR3, the DNA is TGTGCCAGCAGTTTCCAGGGGGCCCATGAAAAACTGTTTTTT. Amino acid sequence: CASSFQGAHEKLFF.

The chain couples TRBV19 to TRBJ1-5; tentatively, D is TRBD1 (5 bases). Trimming cost V 11 bases and J 3 bases, with 17 bases left between them. Per germline, CDR1 LNHDA and CDR2 SQIVND (reference sequence). This CDR3 has 14 amino acids. CDR3 nucleotide sequence: TGTGCCGGATCTCAGGGATGGGTCAATCAGCCCCAGCATTTT. The encoded protein is CAGSQGWVNQPQHF.

The chain is built from TRBV4-1 and TRBJ2-3, with D unresolved. The V and J ends lost 2 bases and 1 base respectively, with 7 bases between them. The germline CDR1 and CDR2 sequences are MGHRA and YSYEKL. This CDR3 contains 14 residues. As DNA, the CDR3 is TGCGCCAGCAGCCAACGTGAAGGCACAGATACGCAGTATTTT. It encodes CASSQREGTDTQYF.

The chain recombines TRBV19 with TRBJ1-6, with 8 bases fitting TRBD1. After removal of 1 base from V and 4 bases from J, the junction contained 3 bases not matched to a gene. Germline V CDR1 and CDR2: LNHDA, SQIVND (reference sequence). This CDR3 spans 16 amino acids. DNA for the CDR3: TGTGCCAGTAGTATAGCAGGGGGCGAATATAATTCACCCCTCCACTTT. It encodes CASSIAGGEYNSPLHF.

The chain links TRBV10-3 to TRBJ2-1, with D possibly being TRBD1 (8 bases). The CDR3 is made up of 16 amino acids. Germline V gene sequence: CDR1 ENHRY, CDR2 SYGVKD. V was clipped by 3 bases and J by 0 bases, with 12 bases between them. CDR3 DNA: TGTGCCATCAGTGATAACAGGGGGGGCTCCTACAATGAGCAGTTCTTC. Protein product: CAISDNRGGSYNEQFF.

This rearrangement joins TRBV30 to TRBJ2-3; D remains unclear. CDR1 and CDR2 (germline): GTSNPN, SVGIG (reference sequence). Trimming left V 0 bases short and J 4 bases short, with 5 bases between. The CDR3 covers 12 residues. The CDR3 coding sequence is TGTGCCTGGAGTGTACGGGCAGATACGCAGTATTTT. This gives the protein CAWSVRADTQYF.

The rearrangement joins TRBV19 to TRBJ2-7, with D uncertain. Per germline, CDR1 LNHDA and CDR2 SQIVND (reference sequence). Trimming left V 3 bases short and J 5 bases short, with 5 bases between. The CDR3 extends over 11 amino acids. The CDR3: CASSIRNEQYF. The CDR3 DNA is TGTGCCAGTAGTATTAGGAACGAGCAGTACTTC.

J is TRBJ2-7 and V is TRBV18; no definite D call. Per the germline V gene, CDR1 is KGHSH and CDR2 is LQKENI. The CDR3 totals 10 residues. Trimming pared 1 base from V and 5 bases from J, leaving 0 bases between. The CDR3 reads CASSPHEQYF. Here the CDR3 DNA reads TGTGCCAGCTCACCACACGAGCAGTACTTC. The full variable domain, its missing parts supplied by reference TRBV18 and TRBJ2-7, is NAGVMQNPRHLVRRRGQEARLRCSPMKGHSHVYWYRQLPEEGLKFMVYLQKENIIDESGMPKERFSAEFPKEGPSILRIQQVVRGDSAAYFCASSPHEQYFGPGTRLTVT.

The count of this clone is one. The chain recombines TRBV19 with TRBJ1-3; D remains ambiguous. Germline V lookup: CDR1 LNHDA, CDR2 SQIVND (reference sequence). The germline V and J ends were trimmed by 6 bases and 0 bases, with 12 bases remaining between them. This CDR3 comprises 15 residues. The CDR3 nucleotides are TGTGCCAGTAGGGCAAAGGGCTTCTCTGGAAACACCATATATTTT. Translation gives CASRAKGFSGNTIYF.

This clone appeared a few times. CDR3 region: CSATTSSYNEQFF. The CDR3 coding sequence is TGCAGCGCCACCACGAGCTCCTACAATGAGCAGTTCTTC. This chain connects TRBV29-1 to TRBJ2-1; no reliable D call. Trimming removed 7 bases at V and 0 bases at J, with 10 bases between. This CDR3 has 13 amino acids. Germline V CDR1 and CDR2: SQVTM, ANQGSEA.

The sample holds one count of this clone. This rearrangement joins TRBV11-2 to TRBJ1-1, with a weak D call TRBD1 (5 bases). The CDR3 covers 13 residues. V was clipped by 2 bases and J by 7 bases, with 11 bases between them. CDR1 and CDR2 (germline): SGHAT, FQNNGV. CDR3 DNA sequence: TGTGCCAGCAGCTTATGGGGGTCTGATGAAGCTTTCTTT. Residues: CASSLWGSDEAFF.

In this sample, this clone turned up once. V usage is TRBV5-1 and J usage is TRBJ1-4; possibly TRBD1 for D (6 bases). Germline-derived CDR1 and CDR2 are SGHRS and YFSETQ. The germline V and J ends were trimmed by 5 bases and 3 bases, with 11 bases remaining between them. The CDR3 spans 14 residues. The CDR3 here is CASSSQGANEKLFF. The CDR3 DNA follows: TGCGCCAGCAGTTCACAGGGAGCTAATGAAAAACTGTTTTTT.

V and J are TRBV10-3 and TRBJ1-5; TRBD1 aligns across 8 bases. This CDR3 is built from 15 residues. The junction had 5 bases not matched to a gene; V was cut back by 5 bases and J by 2 bases. Germline values: CDR1 ENHRY, CDR2 SYGVKD. The CDR3 coding sequence is TGTGCCATCAGTCGGGGACAGGAGGGCAATCAGCCCCAGCATTTT. Translation: CAISRGQEGNQPQHF.

The chain couples TRBV14 to TRBJ1-3; TRBD1 might be the D (6 bases). The CDR3 is made up of 15 amino acids. Trimming took 5 bases from V and 0 from J, leaving 11 bases between them. Germline values: CDR1 SGHDN, CDR2 FVKESK. CDR3: CASSYTGSSGNTIYF. In DNA form, the CDR3 reads TGTGCCAGCAGCTATACAGGGTCCTCTGGAAACACCATATATTTT.